This T cell receptor beta chain was found in a study of CD8 T cells in Susac syndrome. Germline V gene lookup returns CDR1 DFQATT and CDR2 SNEGSKA (reference sequence). The CDR3 is 12 residues long. Trimming took 8 bases from V and 4 from J; bases not matched to a gene: 3. Random hexamers served to reverse transcribe roughly 0.45 to 1 ug RNA. Coverage of TCR beta CDR3 amplification by immunoSEQ multiplex PCR extended to 54 Vbeta and 13 Jbeta. TCRdb passed the immunoSEQ multiplex PCR reads through MiXCR, listing each CDR3 protein once. Here the sample spans 110,000 to 150,000 distinct CDR3 sequences, 90% to 96% being singletons.

This TCR was sampled from a human donor with Susac syndrome. The V call is TRBV20-1, the J call TRBJ2-3, with 10 bases matching TRBD2. Sample: CD4+ T cells from PBMCs. The CDR3, as DNA: TGCAGTTTCAGCGGGGGGGCAGATACGCAGTATTTT. Translating gives CSFSGGADTQYF.